This TCR beta chain came from a study of cytomegalovirus exposure and HLA in healthy donors. Study-level findings and limits: Sequencing artifact likely explains a cluster of highly shared sequence variants. Accounts indicate the classifier identified cytomegalovirus status with strong specificity and sensitivity. Productive rates of about 87% or about 30% were seen for most TCR beta V segments in an earlier analysis.

V was pared by 4 bases and J by 8 bases, with 8 bases of the junction left unmatched. Germline-derived CDR1 and CDR2 are ENHRY and SYGVKD. The CDR3 contains 14 residues. Concerning this clone itself: What it recognizes is unknown.

At collection, donors were nominally healthy, but unrecorded immune exposures were probable. The PCR was carried out with 60 Vbeta primers and 13 Jbeta primers. Sequencing used immunoSEQ multiplex PCR; TCRdb keeps in-frame clones, though not all of them. The clone table shows about 120,000 clones, with the ten largest holding 3.7%. The sequenced material came from PBMCs. The chain is built from TRBV10-3 and TRBJ1-5; 7 nucleotides agree with TRBD1. The clonotype comes from a young man in good health and CMV-seronegative. The CDR3 DNA follows: TGTGCCATCAGTGGGACCTTACAGGGGAAGCCCCAGCATTTT. This encodes CAISGTLQGKPQHF.